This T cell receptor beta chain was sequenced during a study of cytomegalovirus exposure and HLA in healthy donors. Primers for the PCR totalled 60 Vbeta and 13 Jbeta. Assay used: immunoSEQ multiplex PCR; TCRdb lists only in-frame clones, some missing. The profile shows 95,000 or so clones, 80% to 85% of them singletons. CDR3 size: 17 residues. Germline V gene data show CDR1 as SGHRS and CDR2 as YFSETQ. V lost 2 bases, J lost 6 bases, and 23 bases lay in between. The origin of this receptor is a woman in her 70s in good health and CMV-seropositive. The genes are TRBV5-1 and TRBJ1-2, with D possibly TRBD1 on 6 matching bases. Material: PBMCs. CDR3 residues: CASSLDPSTGGAHGYTF. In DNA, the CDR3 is TGCGCCAGCAGCTTAGACCCATCCACGGGGGGGGCGCATGGCTACACCTTC.